Below, one T cell receptor beta chain is given with its context. The antigen remains undetermined. The entry originates in a study of T-cell memory formation after mild COVID-19. TCRalpha and TCRbeta libraries used 5'RACE with constant-segment primers and UMIs. TCRdb itself ran the 5' RACE reads through MiXCR, one entry per CDR3 protein. The sample lists roughly 400,000 distinct CDR3 sequences; roughly a quarter were seen once. Overall study results and limits: Largely, contracting CD4+ clones fell within CM and EM, and contracting CD8+ clones within EMRA.

The sample comprised PBMCs or a T cell subset sorted from them (not recorded which). The source is an adult woman who had mild COVID-19 (a few samples of this study predate the infection). Cell type and time point are not known.

The DNA of the CDR3 is TGTGCCAGCAGCCTCGACAGCCGCTCTGGAAACACCATATATTTT. Protein product: CASSLDSRSGNTIYF. The J gene is TRBJ1-3, the V gene TRBV7-2; D is possibly TRBD1 (5 bases). The CDR3 is made up of 15 amino acids. V was pared by 5 bases and J by 0 bases, with 11 bases between. Germline V CDR1 and CDR2: SGHTA, FQGNSA.